This T cell receptor beta chain was profiled in a study of T cells in Graves' hyperthyroidism and ophthalmopathy (dated by TCRdb to the late 2010s). Turning to the overall study: Peripheral blood samples were taken at initial diagnosis, before any treatment was given. For training and testing, the 80 to 100 patients in the discovery cohort were randomly divided in a 7:3 ratio. According to the paper, TCR Vbeta CDR3 sequencing was carried out on some 130 peripheral blood samples, which came from some 41 ophthalmopathy, roughly 75 hyperthyroidism and approximately 17 progressor patients. After sampling, hyperthyroidism patients received methimazole starting at 30 mg daily, and ophthalmopathy patients received high-dose intravenous methylprednisolone. A discovery cohort of roughly 100 patients, roughly 45 with Graves' ophthalmopathy and under 60 with stable Graves' hyperthyroidism, was used to find distinguishing TCR V-J signatures. An independent validation cohort of around 20 hyperthyroidism patients and some 15 patients who later progressed to ophthalmopathy tested prospective prediction of ophthalmopathy. In addition, the study compared T-cell repertoires in thyroid tissue and in blood from six Graves' hyperthyroidism patients. Summary of the overall study and its limitations: Sample size was not statistically predetermined, and investigators were not blinded to group allocation. In validation, the model predicted progression to ophthalmopathy with approximately 70% sensitivity and roughly 75% specificity, a median of 6.5 months before onset. Most expanded thyroid clonotypes (frequency above 0.001) were also found in blood, which suggests that blood repertoires may mirror thyroid immune responses. Ophthalmopathy was separated from stable hyperthyroidism by a 13 V-J signature model, with approximately 90% sensitivity and approximately 81% specificity obtained in cross-validation and 80%/75% obtained in testing.

Moderately to severely active disease, a Clinical Activity Score of at least 3, a NOSPECS grade of at least 4, and a duration under 3 months were present in ophthalmopathy patients. Exclusion was applied to patients with uncontrolled infections, other autoimmune diseases, pregnancy or lactation. Diagnoses were based on clinical symptoms, serum thyroxine and TRAb, thyroid ultrasound and orbital computed tomography. PBMCs were separated from about 10 ml of fresh peripheral blood using Ficoll-Paque density gradient centrifugation. Total RNA was extracted using Trizol reagent, and RNA quality was assessed on an Agilent 2100 Bioanalyzer. A word on this clonotype: Its antigen is unknown. No base-level quality is on record; no much larger clone is a single base apart.

Amplification of TCR beta CDR3 regions was carried out from RNA transcripts. The TCR CDR3 was subjected to a first round of RT-PCR using the HTBI primer set and the Qiagen OneStep RT-PCR kit. A second multiplex PCR round built the libraries, followed by size selection and purification. Paired-end sequencing of the libraries was performed with 100 bp reads on an Illumina HiSeq2000. Per the source publication's procedure: SOAPnuke was used to process the raw data, throwing out any read that contained adapters or uncalled bases, had a mean Phred below 15, or lacked an exact constant-primer or identifier match. COPE v1.2.5 was used to merge high-quality paired reads, and clonotypes were defined as unique nucleotide sequences. Clonotypes were aligned to IMGT TRBV, TRBD and TRBJ reference segments using MiTCR v1.1. The analysis included only V-J combinations with a frequency above 0.0001, which together covered 98% to 99.2% of the repertoires. A TCS score was defined as the ratio of F50 (clonal expansion) to E x V (chaos), with BLOSUM62-based TCRdist applied between CDR3 peptides within each V-J. Welch's t-statistics and random forest reduced fewer than 600 V-J features to 13, which were used in a naive Bayes classifier (R e1071). In TCRdb, the public reads were trimmed at Q25 with fastp and aligned with MiXCR, with productive beta chains retained. Every distinct CDR3 protein forms one entry, paired with its most common genes and DNA. Here the V and J calls rest on TCRdb's processing, not on the authors' analysis. This sample lists 300,000 to 500,000 distinct CDR3 sequences; more than 13% were detected once. The top ten clonotypes cover around 27% of the sample.

V and J are trimmed by 1 base and 4 bases, and the gene matches miss 9 bases of the junction. Per the germline V gene, SQVTM is the CDR1 and ANQGSEA is the CDR2. Including the terminal cysteine and phenylalanine, the CDR3 comprises 16 residues. The read is trimmed to its CDR3 DNA, 48 bases read in frame from base 1. Sequencing input: blood. The rearrangement combines TRBV29-1 with TRBJ2-3; 9 central nucleotides agree with TRBD2. This sequence was found in a man aged 45 to 65 with Graves' ophthalmopathy. The CDR3: CSVEVFQREDPDTQYF. The nucleotide sequence is given as TGCAGCGTTGAAGTCTTCCAGCGGGAGGATCCAGATACGCAGTATTTT.